This TCR beta chain came from a study of technical replicates of blood from a handful of donors. Repertoires were generated with immunoSEQ multiplex PCR, while TCRdb's copy carries only in-frame clones and drops some. The sample includes around 67,000 clones, 95% of them seen just once. This CDR3 region has 13 residues. Deletions cut 4 bases from V and 1 base from J, with 7 bases between. Germline V CDR1 and CDR2: SGHVS, FQNEAQ. The source of this sequence is a human donor in good health. Sequences were obtained from T cells isolated from PBMCs. The gene calls are TRBV7-8 and TRBJ1-1; a weak D match, TRBD1 (6 bases). Here the CDR3 DNA reads TGTGCCAGCAGCTGGGGGCGGAACACTGAAGCTTTCTTT. It encodes CASSWGRNTEAFF.